This TCR delta chain was identified in a study of γδ T cells in repeated Plasmodium falciparum infection. This clone appeared a few times. This likely came from a read error, as a far larger clone is one base away. The same CDR3 is also encoded by other DNA sequences in this sample. Flow sorting of PBMC yielded separate Vgamma9/Vdelta2+ and Vdelta2-negative gammadelta T cell populations for bulk repertoire analysis. Both TRG and TRD chains were sequenced from each sorted sample. TCRdb redid clone calling on the multiplex PCR reads using CATT. The sample carries tens of thousands of delta-chain clones, over 1.5% recorded once. Germline CDR1 and CDR2: GEAIGNYY and EKD. CDR3 size: 22 residues. The germline V and J ends were trimmed by 3 bases and 1 base, with 27 bases remaining between them.

The V gene is TRDV2, the J gene TRDJ3; D is perhaps TRDD3 (6 bases). The J gene, not given by TCRdb, was assigned here from a germline match of the nucleotide sequence. The receptor comes from a pool of human donors (malaria-infected and uninfected, not separated). Sequencing was carried out using gamma-delta T cells from blood. CDR3 sequence: CACDDVQSEDTNSSWDTRQMFF. For the CDR3, the DNA is TGTGCCTGTGACGACGTCCAATCCGAGGATACAAACTCATCCTGGGACACCCGACAGATGTTTTTC.